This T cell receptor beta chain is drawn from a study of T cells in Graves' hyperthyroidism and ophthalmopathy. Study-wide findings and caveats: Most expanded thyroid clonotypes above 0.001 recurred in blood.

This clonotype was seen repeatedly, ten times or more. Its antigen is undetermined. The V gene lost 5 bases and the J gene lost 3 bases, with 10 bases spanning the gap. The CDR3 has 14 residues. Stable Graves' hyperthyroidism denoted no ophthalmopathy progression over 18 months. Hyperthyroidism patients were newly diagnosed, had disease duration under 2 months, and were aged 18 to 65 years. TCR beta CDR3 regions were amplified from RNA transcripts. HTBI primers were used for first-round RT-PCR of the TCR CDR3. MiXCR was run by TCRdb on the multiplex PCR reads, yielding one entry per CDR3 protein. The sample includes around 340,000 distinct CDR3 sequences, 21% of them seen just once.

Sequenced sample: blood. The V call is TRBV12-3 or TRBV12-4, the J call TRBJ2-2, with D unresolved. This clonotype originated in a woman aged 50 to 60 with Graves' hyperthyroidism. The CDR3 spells CASSPSSHTGELFF. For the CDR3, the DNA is TGTGCCAGCAGTCCTAGTAGCCACACCGGGGAGCTGTTTTTT.